This T cell receptor beta chain came from a study of pediatric ulcerative colitis. General study findings and limits: Blood samples from a couple of patients yielded substantially fewer templates and were excluded from blood-rectal overlap analysis.

The protocol was immunoSEQ multiplex PCR, while the TCRdb copy is restricted to in-frame clones and leaves out a portion. The repertoire holds 45,000 to 75,000 clones, about 90% seen once, with nearly 1.5% in the top ten. Trimming cost V 0 bases and J 2 bases; bases outside gene matches: 0. Germline V gene sequence: CDR1 SEHNR, CDR2 FQNEAQ (reference sequence). The CDR3 runs 15 residues. This clone was observed a handful of times. The antigen is not known. This chain connects TRBV7-9 to TRBJ1-2; 10 nucleotides align to TRBD1. This clonotype originated in a boy younger than 18 who was a control in a study of pediatric ulcerative colitis. Sequencing was done on a sample of blood. The CDR3 DNA is TGTGCCAGCAGCTTAGCGGGACAGGGGAACTATGGCTACACCTTC. Protein: CASSLAGQGNYGYTF. Full variable domain (remainder filled in from reference TRBV7-9 and TRBJ1-2): DTGVSQNPRHKITKRGQNVTFRCDPISEHNRLYWYRQTLGQGPEFLTYFQNEAQLEKSRLLSDRFSAERPKGSFSTLEIQRTEQGDSAMYLCASSLAGQGNYGYTFGSGTRLTVV.